What follows is one T cell receptor (beta chain) and its context. Its antigen is not identified. V lost 3 bases to trimming and J lost 0 bases, with 5 bases between them. The CDR3 contains 13 residues. Germline lookup yields CDR1 SGHTA and CDR2 FQGNSA. These data originate in a study of T cell responses to AZD1222 COVID-19 vaccine. Study-level results: An increase in Spike-specific TCR breadth and depth was observed after two AZD1222 doses. Most donors were white British, females outnumbered males, and clonal diversity was possibly underestimated.

Some clones are missing from TCRdb's copy, which holds only in-frame ones; the method was immunoSEQ multiplex PCR. The sample holds 60,000 to 85,000 clones, around 87% seen once. V and J are TRBV7-2 and TRBJ1-2; D remains ambiguous. Here the sequenced sample was peripheral blood, taken 28 days after the second AZD1222 dose. This clonotype was obtained from an adult who received the AZD1222 COVID-19 vaccine. For the CDR3, the DNA is TGTGCCAGCAGCTTTGGGGCTAACTATGGCTACACCTTC. Translating it yields CASSFGANYGYTF.